This passage covers 28 T cell receptor beta chains from one sample sequenced in a study of blood T cell repertoires in COVID-19. Using immunoSEQ multiplex PCR, the repertoire was profiled, and TCRdb retains in-frame clones only, with some absent. Here the sample spans hundreds of thousands of clones, 85% being singletons. The sequenced sample was peripheral blood. The receptor set was obtained from a woman between 45 and 65 years old with active or convalescent COVID-19.

This chain connects TRBV5-1 to TRBJ2-7, with 12 positions matching TRBD2. This CDR3 is 19 amino acids long. Germline V gene lookup returns CDR1 SGHRS and CDR2 YFSETQ. The trim removed 2 bases at V and 1 base at J, leaving 13 bases unmatched. The CDR3 region has the DNA TGCGCCAGCAGCTTAAAAGGGGCTAGCGGGAGGGGGGAGTCCTACGAGCAGTACTTC. Amino acid sequence: CASSLKGASGRGESYEQYF.

The chain carries TRBV18 and TRBJ2-3, with a tentative D call TRBD1 (7 bases). Germline CDR1 is KGHSH and CDR2 is LQKENI. Trimming removed 0 bases at V and 1 base at J, with 11 bases between. CDR3 size: 16 residues. In nucleotides, the CDR3 is TGTGCCAGCTCACCACCAGGGGGCGGGGGCACAGATACGCAGTATTTT. It codes for CASSPPGGGGTDTQYF.

The chain carries TRBV5-1 and TRBJ2-1, with 14 bases aligning to TRBD2. V was pared by 3 bases and J by 10 bases, with 9 bases of the junction left unmatched. Germline V gene lookup returns CDR1 SGHRS and CDR2 YFSETQ. There are 16 residues in the CDR3. The CDR3 is CASSSSGLAGEGEQFF. The CDR3 bases are TGCGCCAGCAGCTCGTCGGGACTAGCGGGAGAGGGCGAGCAGTTCTTC.

The J gene is TRBJ2-3, the V gene TRBV14; TRBD2 matches at 13 bases. The CDR3 sequence is 16 residues long. After removal of 7 bases from V and 5 bases from J, the junction contained 9 bases not matched to a gene. The germline CDR1 and CDR2 sequences are SGHDN and FVKESK. CDR3 region: CASTKLAGGPEDTQYF. The CDR3 coding sequence is TGTGCCAGCACCAAACTAGCGGGAGGGCCTGAAGATACGCAGTATTTT. Drawing the rest from reference TRBV14 and TRBJ2-3, the complete variable domain is EAGVTQFPSHSVIEKGQTVTLRCDPISGHDNLYWYRRVMGKEIKFLLHFVKESKQDESGMPNNRFLAERTGGTYSTLKVQPAELEDSGVYFCASTKLAGGPEDTQYFGPGTRLTVL.

V gene TRBV27 combines with J gene TRBJ1-2; tentatively, D is TRBD1 (5 bases). CDR1 and CDR2 from the germline V gene are MNHEY and SMNVEV (reference sequence). The CDR3 sequence is 14 residues long. The V end lost 3 bases, the J end lost 4 bases, and 12 bases lay between the germline ends. The CDR3 coding sequence is TGTGCCAGCAGTTTCGGCCAGGGAGGCTATGGCTACACCTTC. It yields the protein CASSFGQGGYGYTF.

The genes are TRBV7-9 and TRBJ1-3, with a weak D call TRBD1 (6 bases). The CDR3 runs to 16 residues. Trimming removed 5 bases at V and 4 bases at J, with 18 bases between. CDR1 SEHNR and CDR2 FQNEAQ come from the germline V gene (reference sequence). CDR3 DNA sequence: TGTGCCAGCAGCCCGCCAAACAGGGTTACCGGAAACACCATATATTTT. The encoded protein is CASSPPNRVTGNTIYF.

The chain uses TRBV7-3 and TRBJ2-1, with a tentative D call TRBD1 (6 bases). Germline assignment: CDR1 SGHTA and CDR2 FQGTGA. This CDR3 has 15 residues. Trimming removed 4 bases from V and 0 bases from J, with 10 bases in between. As DNA, the CDR3 is TGTGCCAGCAGCTCCCAGGGGAGCTCCTACAATGAGCAGTTCTTC. This gives the protein CASSSQGSSYNEQFF. Full variable domain (outside the CDR3, taken from reference TRBV7-3 and TRBJ2-1): GAGVSQTPSNKVTEKGKYVELRCDPISGHTALYWYRQSLGQGPEFLIYFQGTGAADDSGLPNDRFFAVRPEGSVSTLKIQRTERGDSAVYLCASSSQGSSYNEQFFGPGTRLTVL.

The V and J genes are TRBV28 and TRBJ1-1, with unresolved D. CDR1 and CDR2 (germline): MDHEN, SYDVKM. The CDR3 is 15 residues long. V was trimmed by 6 bases and J by 4 bases, leaving 18 bases between them. CDR3 amino acids: CASRVKQGRGTEAFF. CDR3 coding DNA: TGTGCCAGCAGAGTCAAGCAAGGGCGGGGCACTGAAGCTTTCTTT. The full variable domain, rest sourced from reference TRBV28 and TRBJ1-1, is DVKVTQSSRYLVKRTGEKVFLECVQDMDHENMFWYRQDPGLGLRLIYFSYDVKMKEKGDIPEGYSVSREKKERFSLILESASTNQTSMYLCASRVKQGRGTEAFFGQGTRLTVV.

The chain employs TRBV5-1 and TRBJ2-2; 10 bases fit TRBD1. The J segment lost 8 bases and the V segment lost 4 bases, leaving 8 bases of the junction unmatched. CDR3 length: 15 amino acids. Germline CDR1 and CDR2: SGHRS and YFSETQ. The CDR3 nucleotides read TGCGCCAGCAGCCTCCGGACAGGGGGTCAGGGGGAGCTGTTTTTT. Its protein is CASSLRTGGQGELFF.

Only one count was recorded for this clone. J is TRBJ2-2 and V is TRBV9, with D maybe TRBD1 (5 bases). V was shortened by 2 bases and J by 4 bases, with 27 bases between the two germline ends. The CDR3 is 20 amino acids. Germline V lookup: CDR1 SGDLS, CDR2 YYNGEE. In DNA form, the CDR3 reads TGTGCCAGCAGCGTTACCACATCGATACATCCAGACAGAGGCACCGGGGAGCTGTTTTTT. Protein product: CASSVTTSIHPDRGTGELFF.

The chain joins TRBV9 to TRBJ2-3, with D tentatively TRBD1 (5 bases). CDR1 SGDLS and CDR2 YYNGEE come from the germline V gene. V was pared by 0 bases and J by 4 bases, with 9 bases between. The CDR3 sequence is 14 residues long. CDR3 coding DNA: TGTGCCAGCAGCGTAGGGGGCAGGGCAGATACGCAGTATTTT. Protein: CASSVGGRADTQYF.

The chain employs TRBV6-5 and TRBJ1-2, with D perhaps TRBD1 (5 bases). Between the trimmed V and J ends, which lost 3 bases and 3 bases, there was a span of 11 bases. CDR1 and CDR2 (germline): MNHEY, SVGAGI. The length of the CDR3 is 14 residues. This CDR3 is CASSYTLRDYGYTF. The CDR3 bases are TGTGCCAGCAGTTATACTCTCAGGGACTATGGCTACACCTTC.

The V and J genes are TRBV10-3 and TRBJ2-3; D perhaps matches TRBD2 (6 bases). The CDR3 spans 16 residues. The V gene's germline CDR1 is ENHRY and CDR2 SYGVKD. Deletions cut 10 bases from V and 1 base from J, with 21 bases between. This chain's CDR3 is CASSYPLAVGTDTQYF. The CDR3 DNA sequence: TGTGCCAGTAGTTATCCACTAGCCGTCGGCACAGATACGCAGTATTTT.

The V call is TRBV9, the J call TRBJ1-2; D is ambiguous. There are 13 residues in the CDR3. CDR1 SGDLS and CDR2 YYNGEE come from the germline V gene. Trimming cost V 4 bases and J 3 bases, with 10 bases left between them. CDR3 bases: TGTGCCAGCAGCCCCCCCGGGGACTATGGCTACACCTTC. Translation gives CASSPPGDYGYTF.

The rearrangement uses TRBV2 and TRBJ2-2; 8 bases map to TRBD1. The length of the CDR3 is 17 residues. V lost 0 bases to trimming and J lost 0 bases; unmatched junction nucleotides: 3. The germline V gene has CDR1 SNHLY and CDR2 FYNNEI. CDR3 loop: CASSEATDRANTGELFF. DNA of the CDR3: TGTGCCAGCAGTGAAGCGACGGACAGGGCGAACACCGGGGAGCTGTTTTTT.

The rearrangement uses TRBV19 and TRBJ1-1; weak D call: TRBD1 (6 bases). Trimming shortened V by 3 bases and J by 6 bases, and 23 bases separated the two germline ends. The CDR3 is made up of 17 amino acids. Per germline, CDR1 LNHDA and CDR2 SQIVND (reference sequence). CDR3 nucleotide sequence: TGTGCCAGTAGTATTAGGGCGACCCGAAGGACAGTCTCTGAAGCTTTCTTT. Translating it yields CASSIRATRRTVSEAFF.

V gene TRBV7-9 combines with J gene TRBJ2-1; 7 positions agree with TRBD2. V was pared by 1 base and J by 7 bases, with 4 bases of the junction left unmatched. The CDR3 loop spans 14 amino acids. Germline CDR1 is SEHNR and CDR2 is FQNEAQ (reference sequence). CDR3 sequence: CASSLDSSGNEQFF. In DNA, the CDR3 is TGTGCCAGCAGCTTAGACTCTAGCGGAAATGAGCAGTTCTTC.

CDR3 region: CASKPTGYTGELFF. In DNA form, the CDR3 reads TGTGCCAGCAAACCGACAGGTTACACCGGGGAGCTGTTTTTT. The chain joins TRBV11-2 to TRBJ2-2; D might be TRBD1 (6 bases). The ends were cut back, 7 bases at V and 3 bases at J, with 12 bases in the middle. Germline V gene lookup returns CDR1 SGHAT and CDR2 FQNNGV. The CDR3 runs to 14 residues.

This rearrangement joins TRBV5-1 to TRBJ1-1; the D gene is possibly TRBD1 (6 bases). V was clipped by 4 bases and J by 4 bases, with 11 bases between them. The CDR3 has 13 residues. Per the germline V gene, CDR1 is SGHRS and CDR2 is YFSETQ. In nucleotides, the CDR3 is TGCGCCAGCAGCATGGACAGACCCACTGAAGCTTTCTTT. Protein: CASSMDRPTEAFF.

The V and J genes are TRBV23-1 and TRBJ2-5; the match to TRBD2 covers 14 bases. TRBV23-1 falls under the ORF class, with uncertain function. The CDR3 runs to 18 residues. Trimming removed 6 bases from V and 3 bases from J; junction bases left unmatched: 12. The chain's CDR3 is CASSPTQRLAGGEETQYF. The CDR3 DNA is TGCGCCAGCAGCCCGACCCAACGACTAGCGGGAGGGGAAGAGACCCAGTACTTC.

The chain carries TRBV19 and TRBJ2-1; D may be TRBD2 (5 bases). The CDR3 covers 13 residues. Looked up from germline, CDR1 is LNHDA and CDR2 is SQIVND (reference sequence). The V and J ends lost 2 bases and 10 bases respectively, with 12 bases between them. The CDR3 loop reads CASSIRSLAEQFF. The CDR3 DNA follows: TGTGCCAGTAGTATAAGGAGTTTAGCGGAGCAGTTCTTC.

This chain uses TRBV5-6 with TRBJ1-1, with a tentative D call TRBD1 (5 bases). V gave up 2 bases and J gave up 5 bases, with 16 bases separating them. This CDR3 has 15 residues. Per the germline V gene, CDR1 is SGHDT and CDR2 is YYEEEE. The CDR3 DNA sequence: TGTGCCAGCAGCTTTCTGGGTTGGGGCAGGACTGAAGCTTTCTTT. It yields the protein CASSFLGWGRTEAFF. Full variable domain (remainder filled in from reference TRBV5-6 and TRBJ1-1): DAGVTQSPTHLIKTRGQQVTLRCSPKSGHDTVSWYQQALGQGPQFIFQYYEEEERQRGNFPDRFSGHQFPNYSSELNVNALLLGDSALYLCASSFLGWGRTEAFFGQGTRLTVV.

This clone was counted many times. This chain joins TRBV19 and TRBJ1-3; TRBD1 might be the D (5 bases). This CDR3 spans 18 amino acids. Germline assignment: CDR1 LNHDA and CDR2 SQIVND (reference sequence). Trimming cost V 1 base and J 3 bases, with 19 bases left between them. CDR3 bases: TGTGCCAGTAGTATAGCTCTTCGGGGGTCCCTCTTTGGAAACACCATATATTTT. Translation gives CASSIALRGSLFGNTIYF.

This chain links TRBV4-1 with TRBJ1-6; D possibly corresponds to TRBD1 (5 bases). The CDR3 totals 13 residues. Trimming removed 1 base at V and 13 bases at J, with 11 bases between. CDR1 is MGHRA, CDR2 YSYEKL, per germline. CDR3 bases: TGCGCCAGCAGCCAAGGCCCGGGGGTGCCCCTCCACTTT. This sequence encodes CASSQGPGVPLHF.

This chain uses TRBV29-1 with TRBJ2-1; 9 bases align to TRBD2. The CDR3 spans 15 residues. Germline V gene data show CDR1 as SQVTM and CDR2 as ANQGSEA. V was pared by 2 bases and J by 2 bases, with 4 bases of the junction left unmatched. The CDR3 DNA sequence: TGCAGCGTTGAAAAAAGCGGGAGGACCTACAATGAGCAGTTCTTC. Translating gives CSVEKSGRTYNEQFF.

V and J are TRBV3-1 (or the pseudogene TRBV3-2) and TRBJ2-3, with TRBD2 as a possible D gene (7 bases). In germline, CDR1 is LGHDT, CDR2 YNNKEL (reference sequence). The CDR3 sequence is 16 residues long. The germline V and J ends were trimmed by 1 base and 0 bases, with 11 bases remaining between them. The CDR3 here is CASSQGGGPSTDTQYF. The CDR3 region has the DNA TGTGCCAGCAGCCAAGGGGGGGGCCCTAGCACAGATACGCAGTATTTT.

The V and J genes are TRBV7-2 and TRBJ2-1; no firm D call. The CDR3 extends over 13 amino acids. V gave up 4 bases and J gave up 4 bases, with 8 bases separating them. Germline V lookup: CDR1 SGHTA, CDR2 FQGNSA. The CDR3 loop reads CASSSIQYNEQFF. In nucleotides, the CDR3 is TGTGCCAGCAGCTCAATCCAATACAATGAGCAGTTCTTC.

This rearrangement joins TRBV14 to TRBJ1-3; D is unresolved. The CDR3 extends over 15 amino acids. Per the germline V gene, CDR1 is SGHDN and CDR2 is FVKESK. Trimming shortened V by 4 bases and J by 3 bases, and 13 bases separated the two germline ends. This CDR3 reads CASSLVLAGGNTIYF. CDR3 coding DNA: TGTGCCAGCAGCCTGGTTCTTGCAGGTGGAAACACCATATATTTT.